These T cell receptor beta chains were read from a single sample in a study of blood T cell repertoires in COVID-19. Sequenced by immunoSEQ multiplex PCR; TCRdb stores in-frame clones only, minus some. The table has approximately 54,000 clones, about 83% seen once. Sequencing input: peripheral blood. These receptors were taken from a human donor in a cohort sampled during active COVID-19. Both conserved end residues are part of each CDR3. Each record gives: D gene, V gene, J gene, clone size, CDR3 DNA, CDR3 protein. A D gene is named only where the DNA matches it firmly. Clone size is stated in some rows and not others, as once, few, many or a class when expanded.

.	TRBV2	TRBJ2-1	.	TGTGCCAGCAGTGAAGCGCGTGGTAGCGGCCCCACGATCTTC	CASSEARGSGPTIF
TRBD1	TRBV2	TRBJ2-7	.	TGTGCCAGCAGGAGGACAGGGGCCTACGAGCAGTACTTC	CASRRTGAYEQYF
TRBD1	TRBV6-6	TRBJ1-2	.	TGTGCCAGCAGTTACCCGGACAGGGGGCTTGGTGGCTACACCTTC	CASSYPDRGLGGYTF
TRBD1	TRBV9	TRBJ2-3	.	TGTGCCAGCAGCGGGGACAGCAGAGATACGCAGTATTTT	CASSGDSRDTQYF
TRBD2	TRBV5-1	TRBJ2-1	.	TGCGCCAGCAGCCTTCAGCGGGGGGCCTACAATGAGCAGTTCTTC	CASSLQRGAYNEQFF
.	TRBV4-1	TRBJ2-7	.	TGCGCCAGCAGCCAAGGGGCGCCGAACGAGCAGTACTTC	CASSQGAPNEQYF
TRBD1	TRBV6-5	TRBJ2-7	.	TGTGCCAGCAGCTTGGACAGGGCAACCTACGAGCAGTACTTC	CASSLDRATYEQYF
TRBD2	TRBV12-3/TRBV12-4	TRBJ2-7	.	TGTGCCAGCGGTTCAGCGGGGGCCCACGAGCAGTACTTC	CASGSAGAHEQYF
.	TRBV2	TRBJ2-7	few	TGTGCCAGCAGTGAAGCGAAGAAGCACCAGTACTTC	CASSEAKKHQYF
TRBD1	TRBV6-5	TRBJ1-1	.	TGTGCCAGCAGGCAACAGGGGGCAAACACTGAAGCTTTCTTT	CASRQQGANTEAFF
.	TRBV28	TRBJ2-5	.	TGTGCCAGCAGTTTATCAGGGTTAGAGACCCAGTACTTC	CASSLSGLETQYF
TRBD2	TRBV6-6	TRBJ2-7	.	TGTGCCAGCAGGACAGCGGGGGCCAACTACGAGCAGTACTTC	CASRTAGANYEQYF
.	TRBV19	TRBJ2-1	.	TGTGCCAGTAGTACGAGGGAAGTTACTGGTGAGCAGTTCTTC	CASSTREVTGEQFF
.	TRBV7-3	TRBJ1-6	few	TGTGCCAGCAGCGTAGACAGTTATTCACCCCTCCACTTT	CASSVDSYSPLHF
.	TRBV25-1	TRBJ1-5	few	TGTGCCAGCAGTTGGGGGGGTCGCAATCAGCCCCAGCATTTT	CASSWGGRNQPQHF
TRBD1	TRBV6-5	TRBJ1-2	.	TGTGCCAGCAGTTCCCTCGGACAGGGGGTTGATGGCTACACCTTC	CASSSLGQGVDGYTF
TRBD1	TRBV11-2	TRBJ1-2	medium-sized	TGTGCCAGCAGCCCGGGTGGGACAGGGACCCCCTATGGCTACACCTTC	CASSPGGTGTPYGYTF